Listed here are 20 T cell receptor beta chains from one sample, sequenced in a study of control samples from healthy donors and cancer patients. Profiling relied on immunoSEQ multiplex PCR, and the TCRdb table lists in-frame clones only, not all of them. The data show 100,000 to 150,000 clones, 70% to 90% seen once. Sequenced material: blood. Source of these receptors: a man aged 60 to 75 in good health.

CDR3 sequence: CASSLEGPGQPQHF. CDR3 in DNA: TGCGCCAGCAGCTTGGAGGGTCCGGGGCAGCCCCAGCATTTT. J is TRBJ1-5 and V is TRBV5-1; no clear D gene. Trimming shortened V by 0 bases and J by 7 bases, and 11 bases separated the two germline ends. The CDR3 contains 14 residues. Germline values: CDR1 SGHRS, CDR2 YFSETQ.

This chain links TRBV3-1 (or the pseudogene TRBV3-2) with TRBJ2-7; no firm D call. CDR3 length equals 14 residues. V lost 3 bases and J lost 3, with 12 bases in between. Germline V lookup: CDR1 LGHDT, CDR2 YNNKEL (reference sequence). CDR3 residues: CASSQGLQVYEQYF. In DNA, the CDR3 is TGTGCCAGCAGCCAGGGTCTACAAGTCTACGAGCAGTACTTC.

The chain is built from TRBV7-2 and TRBJ1-5; 8 nucleotides align to TRBD1. Per germline, CDR1 SGHTA and CDR2 FQGNSA. J was trimmed by 7 bases and V by 2 bases; bases with no gene match: 7. The CDR3 covers 15 residues. In nucleotides, the CDR3 is TGTGCCAGCAGCTTAAGTCAGGGGGCAAGCCAGCCCCAGCATTTT. This codes for CASSLSQGASQPQHF.

The gene calls are TRBV19 and TRBJ1-6; D is uncertain. Trimming took 5 bases from V and 9 from J, leaving 11 bases between them. Germline V CDR1 and CDR2: LNHDA, SQIVND (reference sequence). The CDR3 covers 13 residues. The chain's CDR3 is CASSFPGSSPLHF. The CDR3 nucleotides are TGTGCCAGTAGTTTCCCTGGGAGTTCACCCCTCCACTTT.

Here the CDR3 DNA reads TGTGCCAGCTCCGGACAGGGAGTGACAGATACGCAGTATTTT. Protein sequence: CASSGQGVTDTQYF. V usage is TRBV6-5 and J usage is TRBJ2-3; 8 bases are shared with TRBD1. The CDR3 is made up of 14 amino acids. The germline V gene encodes CDR1 MNHEY and CDR2 SVGAGI. Trimming removed 8 bases from V and 3 bases from J; junction bases left unmatched: 7.

The CDR3 nucleotides read TGTGCCAGCAGTTTATTTGGCGGAGGGTTGAACACCGGGGAGCTGTTTTTT. Its protein product is CASSLFGGGLNTGELFF. The chain employs TRBV28 and TRBJ2-2; maybe TRBD2 (6 bases). V gave up 1 base and J gave up 1 base, with 13 bases separating them. The CDR3 sequence is 17 residues long. The germline CDR1 and CDR2 sequences are MDHEN and SYDVKM.

The chain employs TRBV5-4 and TRBJ1-3; D possibly corresponds to TRBD1 (5 bases). V shed 4 bases and J shed 0 bases, with 11 bases lying between them. This CDR3 has 15 residues. Germline CDR1 is SGHNT and CDR2 is YYREEE (reference sequence). The CDR3: CASSNRKDSGNTIYF. The CDR3 DNA follows: TGTGCCAGCAGCAACAGGAAAGACTCTGGAAACACCATATATTTT.

Of note for this clone: Other DNA variants within this sample encode the same CDR3. The rearrangement uses TRBV6-5 and TRBJ1-1, with 7 bases lining up with TRBD1. Germline assignment: CDR1 MNHEY and CDR2 SVGAGI. With 2 bases clipped from V and 1 base from J, the junction kept 4 bases outside the gene matches. This CDR3 is 15 amino acids long. The CDR3 bases are TGTGCCAGCAGTTACAGTACAGGGGCGAACACTGAAGCTTTCTTT. Translation: CASSYSTGANTEAFF.

The chain uses TRBV7-2 and TRBJ1-6, with 7 bases aligning to TRBD1. The CDR3 covers 14 residues. Germline-derived CDR1 and CDR2 are SGHTA and FQGNSA. The V gene end was trimmed by 4 bases and the J gene end by 4 bases; junction bases not matched to a gene: 1. CDR3 amino acids: CASSWTGYNSPLHF. The CDR3, as DNA: TGTGCCAGCAGCTGGACAGGATATAATTCACCCCTCCACTTT.

This chain uses TRBV9 with TRBJ2-7; D ambiguous. In germline, CDR1 is SGDLS, CDR2 YYNGEE. This CDR3 has 14 amino acids. V was trimmed by 3 bases and J by 3 bases, leaving 13 bases between them. CDR3 sequence: CASSADGASYEQYF. As DNA, the CDR3 is TGTGCCAGCAGCGCGGACGGCGCCAGCTACGAGCAGTACTTC. The variable domain in full, completed from reference TRBV9 and TRBJ2-7, reads DSGVTQTPKHLITATGQRVTLRCSPRSGDLSVYWYQQSLDQGLQFLIQYYNGEERAKGNILERFSAQQFPDLHSELNLSSLELGDSALYFCASSADGASYEQYFGPGTRLTVT.

The chain uses TRBV18 and TRBJ1-2; D ambiguous. Trimming left V 3 bases short and J 1 base short, with 3 bases between. The CDR3 has 12 residues. The germline gives CDR1 KGHSH, CDR2 LQKENI. The CDR3 loop reads CASSPDNYGYTF. Written as DNA, the CDR3 is TGTGCCAGCTCACCCGATAACTATGGCTACACCTTC. Full variable domain (missing parts from reference TRBV18 and TRBJ1-2): NAGVMQNPRHLVRRRGQEARLRCSPMKGHSHVYWYRQLPEEGLKFMVYLQKENIIDESGMPKERFSAEFPKEGPSILRIQQVVRGDSAAYFCASSPDNYGYTFGSGTRLTVV.

The V gene is TRBV6-5, the J gene TRBJ2-3; 8 nucleotides agree with TRBD1. The CDR3 loop spans 15 amino acids. V trimming: 1 base; J trimming: 5 bases; junction bases outside the gene matches: 5. In germline, CDR1 is MNHEY, CDR2 SVGAGI. This CDR3 is CASSYYGTGGDTQYF. The CDR3 bases are TGTGCCAGCAGTTACTACGGGACAGGAGGAGATACGCAGTATTTT.

The CDR3 DNA sequence: TGTGCCAGTAAGGAGGGCCCCAAAAACATTCAGTACTTC. As protein: CASKEGPKNIQYF. The chain uses TRBV19 and TRBJ2-4; the D gene is possibly TRBD2 (6 bases). V lost 7 bases to trimming and J lost 2 bases, with 9 bases between them. Per germline, CDR1 LNHDA and CDR2 SQIVND (reference sequence). The CDR3 covers 13 residues.

The chain has TRBV10-1 and TRBJ2-3, with 8 positions matching TRBD2. After removal of 9 bases from V and 0 bases from J, the junction contained 5 bases not matched to a gene. Germline V lookup: CDR1 WNHNN, CDR2 SYGVQD (reference sequence). CDR3 length: 14 residues. CDR3 nucleotides: TGCGCCAGGCATACTAGCGGTAGCACAGATACGCAGTATTTT. As protein: CARHTSGSTDTQYF.

The chain links TRBV7-9 to TRBJ1-2; a possible D gene is TRBD1 (6 bases). V shed 3 bases and J shed 5 bases, with 16 bases lying between them. This CDR3 is built from 15 residues. Looked up from germline, CDR1 is SEHNR and CDR2 is FQNEAQ (reference sequence). The CDR3 bases are TGTGCCAGCAGCTTCCAACAGGGTCAAAATTATGGCTACACCTTC. It specifies CASSFQQGQNYGYTF.

The chain employs TRBV7-2 and TRBJ2-7; weak D call: TRBD1 (6 bases). This CDR3 spans 14 amino acids. Trimming left V 1 base short and J 3 bases short, with 10 bases between. Germline V lookup: CDR1 SGHTA, CDR2 FQGNSA. DNA for the CDR3: TGTGCCAGCAGCTTAGTGACAGGAGACTACGAGCAGTACTTC. This sequence encodes CASSLVTGDYEQYF. Based on the CDR3 plus reference TRBV7-2 and TRBJ2-7, the full variable domain is GAGVSQSPSNKVTEKGKDVELRCDPISGHTALYWYRQSLGQGLEFLIYFQGNSAPDKSGLPSDRFSAERTGGSVSTLTIQRTQQEDSAVYLCASSLVTGDYEQYFGPGTRLTVT.

The J gene is TRBJ1-5, the V gene TRBV18; 7 bases are shared with TRBD1. Unmatched junction bases numbered 8, after V lost 3 bases and J lost 6 bases. Germline lookup yields CDR1 KGHSH and CDR2 LQKENI. The CDR3 spans 15 residues. The CDR3 DNA reads TGTGCCAGCTCACCGGGGACAGAGGATAGTCAGCCCCAGCATTTT. It specifies CASSPGTEDSQPQHF.

The chain uses TRBV7-2 and TRBJ1-6, with D perhaps matching TRBD1 (5 bases). Deletions cut 4 bases from V and 5 bases from J, with 21 bases between. The CDR3 sequence is 18 residues long. CDR1 and CDR2 from the germline V gene are SGHTA and FQGNSA. The CDR3 sequence: CASSSMIDPGTDNSPLHF. CDR3 nucleotide sequence: TGTGCCAGCAGCTCGATGATTGACCCCGGGACGGATAATTCACCCCTCCACTTT.

The rearrangement links TRBV20-1 to TRBJ1-1; D unclear. V dropped 4 bases and J dropped 5 bases, with 5 bases sitting between them. The CDR3 has 10 amino acids. Germline values: CDR1 DFQATT, CDR2 SNEGSKA (reference sequence). The CDR3 spells CSAKRTEAFF. CDR3 bases: TGCAGTGCTAAGAGGACTGAAGCTTTCTTT.

The V gene is TRBV7-2, the J gene TRBJ2-1, with 8 bases aligning to TRBD1. V was pared by 5 bases and J by 2 bases, with 5 bases of the junction left unmatched. This CDR3 is 15 amino acids long. Germline V lookup: CDR1 SGHTA, CDR2 FQGNSA. The CDR3 here is CASSPQGAPYNEQFF. DNA of the CDR3: TGTGCCAGCAGCCCTCAGGGGGCCCCCTACAATGAGCAGTTCTTC. The full variable domain, with the rest looked up from reference TRBV7-2 and TRBJ2-1, is GAGVSQSPSNKVTEKGKDVELRCDPISGHTALYWYRQSLGQGLEFLIYFQGNSAPDKSGLPSDRFSAERTGGSVSTLTIQRTQQEDSAVYLCASSPQGAPYNEQFFGPGTRLTVL.